Each of the 8 T cell receptor beta chains below was sequenced from the same sample in a study of blood T cell repertoires in COVID-19. Clones were sequenced by immunoSEQ multiplex PCR, and TCRdb holds only the in-frame ones, with some missing. The profile shows roughly 150,000 clones, more than 75% of them singletons. Sequencing input: peripheral blood. The receptors were gathered from a man between 18 and 29 years old with COVID-19, enrolled during active disease.

The genes are TRBV27 and TRBJ1-5; possibly TRBD1 for D (5 bases). The CDR3 consists of 14 residues. Germline CDR1 reads MNHEY; CDR2 reads SMNVEV (reference sequence). V gave up 6 bases and J gave up 0 bases, with 9 bases separating them. The CDR3 here is CASRKGLSNQPQHF. As DNA, the CDR3 is TGTGCCAGCAGGAAGGGACTTAGCAATCAGCCCCAGCATTTT.

The chain recombines TRBV19 with TRBJ2-7; D might be TRBD2 (6 bases). Per germline, CDR1 LNHDA and CDR2 SQIVND (reference sequence). The CDR3 has 12 amino acids. The germline V and J ends were trimmed by 5 bases and 6 bases, with 11 bases remaining between them. DNA of the CDR3: TGTGCCAGTAGTTTTGGCGGGGCCGAGCAGTACTTC. This encodes CASSFGGAEQYF.

Points on this clone: The junction and the germline gene differ at one end; a read error may be behind it. This rearrangement joins TRBV5-4 to TRBJ1-4; 10 positions agree with TRBD1. Germline-derived CDR1 and CDR2 are SGHNT and YYREEE (reference sequence). This CDR3 is built from 15 residues. The CDR3 DNA reads as TGTGCCAGCAGCTTGGGACAGGGGGCAGGTGAAAAACTGCTTTTT. Amino acid sequence: CASSLGQGAGEKLLF.

This chain joins TRBV28 and TRBJ1-1; the D is unclear. V was cut by 4 bases and J by 11 bases, with 11 bases left in between. CDR1 is MDHEN, CDR2 SYDVKM, per germline. The CDR3 is made up of 11 amino acids. The CDR3 DNA sequence: TGTGCCAGCAGTTCGGAGGTTGGGGCTTTCTTT. Residues: CASSSEVGAFF. Drawing the rest from reference TRBV28 and TRBJ1-1, the complete variable domain is DVKVTQSSRYLVKRTGEKVFLECVQDMDHENMFWYRQDPGLGLRLIYFSYDVKMKEKGDIPEGYSVSREKKERFSLILESASTNQTSMYLCASSSEVGAFFGQGTRLTVV.

This clone was observed at least ten times. V usage is TRBV2 and J usage is TRBJ1-5, with D unresolved. The CDR3 totals 17 residues. V was trimmed by 3 bases and J by 2 bases, leaving 17 bases between them. Germline CDR1 and CDR2: SNHLY and FYNNEI. The CDR3 sequence: CASSDVSWATGNQPQHF. The CDR3, as DNA: TGTGCCAGCAGTGACGTTAGTTGGGCGACGGGCAATCAGCCCCAGCATTTT.

This clone was seen only a few times. This chain uses TRBV6-1 with TRBJ2-7; TRBD1 matches 12 bases. Germline V CDR1 and CDR2: MNHNS, SASEGT. The V and J ends lost 3 bases and 7 bases, in that order; junction bases with no gene match: 19. This CDR3 has 19 amino acids. The DNA of the CDR3 is TGTGCCAGCAGTGAGGGACAGGGGGCTTCTGGCCTAGCGGGAGTTGAGCAGTACTTC. As protein: CASSEGQGASGLAGVEQYF.

In its sample, this clone was seen once. V is TRBV29-1 and J is TRBJ1-2; 10 positions agree with TRBD1. Germline V gives CDR1 SQVTM, CDR2 ANQGSEA. Trimming cost V 6 bases and J 4 bases; bases outside gene matches: 8. The CDR3 spans 14 residues. CDR3 residues: CSVPPGQGSYGYTF. In DNA form, the CDR3 reads TGCAGCGTGCCCCCGGGACAGGGGTCCTATGGCTACACCTTC.

The chain is built from TRBV5-6 and TRBJ2-1, with D unclear. CDR3 length: 12 amino acids. Between the trimmed V and J ends, which lost 2 bases and 4 bases, there was a span of 4 bases. Germline CDR1 SGHDT, CDR2 YYEEEE. CDR3: CASSFSYNEQFF. Here the CDR3 DNA reads TGTGCCAGCAGCTTCTCTTACAATGAGCAGTTCTTC.